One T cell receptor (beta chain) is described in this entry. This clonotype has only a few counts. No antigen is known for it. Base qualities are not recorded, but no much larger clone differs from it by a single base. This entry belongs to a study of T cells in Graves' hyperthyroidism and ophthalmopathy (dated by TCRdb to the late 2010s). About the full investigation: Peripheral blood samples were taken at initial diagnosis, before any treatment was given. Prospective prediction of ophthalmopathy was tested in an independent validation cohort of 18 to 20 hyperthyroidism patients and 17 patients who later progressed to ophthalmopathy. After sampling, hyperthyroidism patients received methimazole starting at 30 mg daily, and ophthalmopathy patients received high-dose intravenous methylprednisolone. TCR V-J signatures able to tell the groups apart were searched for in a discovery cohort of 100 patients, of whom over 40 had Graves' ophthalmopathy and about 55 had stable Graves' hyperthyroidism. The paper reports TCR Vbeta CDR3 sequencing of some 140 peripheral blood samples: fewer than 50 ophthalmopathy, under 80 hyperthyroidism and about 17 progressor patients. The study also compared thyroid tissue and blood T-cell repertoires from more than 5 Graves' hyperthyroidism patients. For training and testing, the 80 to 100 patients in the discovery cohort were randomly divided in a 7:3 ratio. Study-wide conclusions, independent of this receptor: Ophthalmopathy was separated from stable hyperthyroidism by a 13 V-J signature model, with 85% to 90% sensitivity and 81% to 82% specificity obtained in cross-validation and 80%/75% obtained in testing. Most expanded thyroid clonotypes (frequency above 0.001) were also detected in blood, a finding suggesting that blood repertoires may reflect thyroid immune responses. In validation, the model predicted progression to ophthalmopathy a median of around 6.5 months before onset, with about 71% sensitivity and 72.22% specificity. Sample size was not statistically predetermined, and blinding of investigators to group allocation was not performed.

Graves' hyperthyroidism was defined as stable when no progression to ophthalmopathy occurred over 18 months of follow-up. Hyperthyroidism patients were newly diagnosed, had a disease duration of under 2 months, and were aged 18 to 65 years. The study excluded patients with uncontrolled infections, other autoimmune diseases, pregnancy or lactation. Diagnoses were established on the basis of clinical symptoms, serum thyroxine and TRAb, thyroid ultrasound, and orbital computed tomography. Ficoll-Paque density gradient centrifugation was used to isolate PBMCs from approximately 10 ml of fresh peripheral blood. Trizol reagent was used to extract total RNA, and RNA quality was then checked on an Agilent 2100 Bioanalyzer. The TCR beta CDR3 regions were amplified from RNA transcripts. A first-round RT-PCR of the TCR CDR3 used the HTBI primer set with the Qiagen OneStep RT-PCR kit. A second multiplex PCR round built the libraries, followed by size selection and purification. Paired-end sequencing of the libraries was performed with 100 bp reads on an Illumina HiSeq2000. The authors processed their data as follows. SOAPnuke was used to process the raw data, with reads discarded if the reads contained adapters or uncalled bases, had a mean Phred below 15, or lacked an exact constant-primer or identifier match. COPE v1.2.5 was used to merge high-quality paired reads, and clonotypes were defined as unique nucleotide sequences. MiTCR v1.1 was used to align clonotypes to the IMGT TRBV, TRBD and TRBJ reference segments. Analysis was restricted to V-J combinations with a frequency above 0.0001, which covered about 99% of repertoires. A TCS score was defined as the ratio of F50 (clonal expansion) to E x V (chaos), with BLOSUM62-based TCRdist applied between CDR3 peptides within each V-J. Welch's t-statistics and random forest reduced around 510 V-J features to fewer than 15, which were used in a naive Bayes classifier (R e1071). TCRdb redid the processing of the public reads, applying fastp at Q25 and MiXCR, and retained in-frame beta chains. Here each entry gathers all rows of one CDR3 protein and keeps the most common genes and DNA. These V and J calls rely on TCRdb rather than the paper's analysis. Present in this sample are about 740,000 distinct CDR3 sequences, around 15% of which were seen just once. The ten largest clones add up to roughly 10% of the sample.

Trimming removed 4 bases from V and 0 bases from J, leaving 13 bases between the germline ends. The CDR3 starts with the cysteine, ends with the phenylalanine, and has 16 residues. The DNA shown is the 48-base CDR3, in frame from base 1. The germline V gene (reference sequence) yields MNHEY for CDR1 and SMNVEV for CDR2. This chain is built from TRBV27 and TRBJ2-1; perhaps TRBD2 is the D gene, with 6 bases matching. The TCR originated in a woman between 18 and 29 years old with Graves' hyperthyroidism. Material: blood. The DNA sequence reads TGTGCCAGCAGTTGGCGCCCGACTAGCTCCTACAATGAGCAGTTCTTC. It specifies CASSWRPTSSYNEQFF.